This record covers a single T cell receptor beta chain. Its antigen is not known. Sequencing used immunoSEQ multiplex PCR; TCRdb keeps in-frame clones, though not all of them. The sample includes 100,000 to 150,000 clones, about 85% of them seen just once. The sample originates from a study of PD-1 blockade in mismatch repair-deficient tumors. Turning to the study itself: Patients had 12 mismatch repair-deficient cancer types, all previously treated and progressing. The study's findings and limits: Tumor-resident clones, often undetectable pretreatment in blood, expanded then contracted after pembrolizumab.

PCR or immunohistochemistry showed mismatch repair deficiency in every enrolled patient. A few pembrolizumab responders had their TCRs sequenced. The CDR3 covers 14 residues. The J segment lost 2 bases and the V segment lost 7 bases, leaving 5 bases of the junction unmatched. Germline CDR1 and CDR2: SGHRS and YFSETQ. The rearrangement uses TRBV5-1 and TRBJ2-2; TRBD2 aligns across 7 bases. The input for sequencing was peripheral blood, taken 44 weeks after starting pembrolizumab. This clonotype was obtained from an adult with mismatch repair-deficient cancer. CDR3 sequence reads: CASAPTSNTGELFF. In DNA, the CDR3 is TGCGCCAGCGCCCCGACTAGCAACACCGGGGAGCTGTTTTTT.